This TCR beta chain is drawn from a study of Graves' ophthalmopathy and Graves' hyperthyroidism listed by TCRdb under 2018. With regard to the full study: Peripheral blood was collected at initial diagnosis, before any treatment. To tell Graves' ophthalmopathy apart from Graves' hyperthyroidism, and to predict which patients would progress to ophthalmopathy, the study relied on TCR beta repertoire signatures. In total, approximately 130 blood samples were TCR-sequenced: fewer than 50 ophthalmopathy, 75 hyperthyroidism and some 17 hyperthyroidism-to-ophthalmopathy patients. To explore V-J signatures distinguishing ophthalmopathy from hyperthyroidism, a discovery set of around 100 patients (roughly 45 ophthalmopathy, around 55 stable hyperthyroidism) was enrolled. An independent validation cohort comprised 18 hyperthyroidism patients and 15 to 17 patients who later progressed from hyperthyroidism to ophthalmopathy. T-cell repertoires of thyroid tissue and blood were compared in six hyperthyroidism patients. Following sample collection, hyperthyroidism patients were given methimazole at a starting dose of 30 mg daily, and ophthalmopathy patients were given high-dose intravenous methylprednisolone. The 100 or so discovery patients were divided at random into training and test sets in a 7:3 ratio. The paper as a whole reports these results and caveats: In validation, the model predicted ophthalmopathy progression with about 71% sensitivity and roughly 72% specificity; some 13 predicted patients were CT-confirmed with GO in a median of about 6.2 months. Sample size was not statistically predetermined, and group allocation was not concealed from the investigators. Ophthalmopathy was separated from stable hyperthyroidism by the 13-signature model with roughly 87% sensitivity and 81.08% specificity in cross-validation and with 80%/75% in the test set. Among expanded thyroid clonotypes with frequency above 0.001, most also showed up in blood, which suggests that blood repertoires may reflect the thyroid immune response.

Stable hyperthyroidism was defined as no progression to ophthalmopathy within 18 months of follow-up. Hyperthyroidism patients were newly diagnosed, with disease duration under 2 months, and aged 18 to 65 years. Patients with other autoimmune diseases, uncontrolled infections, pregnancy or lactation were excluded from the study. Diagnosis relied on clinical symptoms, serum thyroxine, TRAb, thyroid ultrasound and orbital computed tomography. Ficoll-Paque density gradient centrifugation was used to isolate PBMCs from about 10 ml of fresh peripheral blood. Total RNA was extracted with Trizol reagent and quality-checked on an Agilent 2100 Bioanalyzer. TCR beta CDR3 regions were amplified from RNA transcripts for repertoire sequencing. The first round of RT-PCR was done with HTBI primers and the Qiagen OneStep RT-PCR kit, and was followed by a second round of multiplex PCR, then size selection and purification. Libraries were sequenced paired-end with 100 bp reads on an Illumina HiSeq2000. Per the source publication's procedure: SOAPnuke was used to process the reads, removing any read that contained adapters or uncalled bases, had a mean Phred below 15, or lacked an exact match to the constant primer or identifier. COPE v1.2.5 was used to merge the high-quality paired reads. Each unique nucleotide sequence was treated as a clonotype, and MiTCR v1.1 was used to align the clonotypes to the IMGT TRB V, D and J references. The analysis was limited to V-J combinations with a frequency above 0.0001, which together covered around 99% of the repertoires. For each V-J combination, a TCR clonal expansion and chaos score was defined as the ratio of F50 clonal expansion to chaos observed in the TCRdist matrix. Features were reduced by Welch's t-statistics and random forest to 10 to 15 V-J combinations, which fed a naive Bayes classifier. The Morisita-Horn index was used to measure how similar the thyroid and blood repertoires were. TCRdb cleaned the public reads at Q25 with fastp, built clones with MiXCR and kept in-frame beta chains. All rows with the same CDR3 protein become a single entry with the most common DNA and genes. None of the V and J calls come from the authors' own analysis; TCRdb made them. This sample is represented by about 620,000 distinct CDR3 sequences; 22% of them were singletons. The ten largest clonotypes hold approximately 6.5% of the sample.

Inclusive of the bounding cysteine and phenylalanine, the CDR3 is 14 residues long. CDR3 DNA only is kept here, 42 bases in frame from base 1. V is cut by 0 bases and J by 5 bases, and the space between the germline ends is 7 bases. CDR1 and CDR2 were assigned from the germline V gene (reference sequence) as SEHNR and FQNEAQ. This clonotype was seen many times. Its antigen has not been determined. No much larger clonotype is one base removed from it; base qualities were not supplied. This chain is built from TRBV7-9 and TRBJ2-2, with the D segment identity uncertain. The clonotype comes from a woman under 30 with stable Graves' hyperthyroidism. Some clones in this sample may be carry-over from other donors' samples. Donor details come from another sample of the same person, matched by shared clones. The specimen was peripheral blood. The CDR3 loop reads CASSLAIGTGELFF. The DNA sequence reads TGTGCCAGCAGCTTAGCGATCGGGACCGGGGAGCTGTTTTTT.